What follows is one T cell receptor beta chain and its context. No antigen is known for it. CDR1 SGHTA and CDR2 FQGTGA come from the germline V gene. Losses at the gene ends were 5 bases for V and 8 bases for J; bases not matched to a gene: 7. CDR3 length: 14 residues. The data were taken from a study of cytomegalovirus exposure and HLA in healthy donors. Points from the study as a whole: Researchers had no immune exposure information except CMV serostatus available. A later analysis linked a missense variant in DCLRE1C to the trimming of TCR beta V and J genes. Overall, around 150 TCR beta chains were annotated as cytomegalovirus-associated.

Primers for the PCR totalled 60 Vbeta and 13 Jbeta. Assay: immunoSEQ multiplex PCR; the TCRdb copy retains only in-frame clones and omits some. This table holds fewer than 350,000 clones, about 90% found once. Sequenced input: PBMCs. The TCR sequence derives from a woman under 30 in good health and CMV-seronegative. The V call is TRBV7-3, the J call TRBJ2-1; 9 bases are shared with TRBD2. The CDR3 sequence: CASSRGLASHEQFF. The DNA of the CDR3 is TGTGCCAGCAGCCGGGGACTAGCATCCCATGAGCAGTTCTTC. The full variable domain, rest sourced from reference TRBV7-3 and TRBJ2-1, is GAGVSQTPSNKVTEKGKYVELRCDPISGHTALYWYRQSLGQGPEFLIYFQGTGAADDSGLPNDRFFAVRPEGSVSTLKIQRTERGDSAVYLCASSRGLASHEQFFGPGTRLTVL.